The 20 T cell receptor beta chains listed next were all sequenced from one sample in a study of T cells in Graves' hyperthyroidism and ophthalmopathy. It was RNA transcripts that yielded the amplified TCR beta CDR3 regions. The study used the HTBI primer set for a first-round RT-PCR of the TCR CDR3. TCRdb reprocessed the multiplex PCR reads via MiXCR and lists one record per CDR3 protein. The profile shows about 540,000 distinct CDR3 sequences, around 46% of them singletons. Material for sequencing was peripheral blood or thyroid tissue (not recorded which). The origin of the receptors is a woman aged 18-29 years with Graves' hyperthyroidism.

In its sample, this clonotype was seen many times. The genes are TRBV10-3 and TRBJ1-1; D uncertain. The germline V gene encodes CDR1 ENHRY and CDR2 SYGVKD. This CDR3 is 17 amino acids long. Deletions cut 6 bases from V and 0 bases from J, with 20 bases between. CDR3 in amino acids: CAIRLTSSPTLNTEAFF. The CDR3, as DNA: TGTGCCATCAGACTAACCAGCTCTCCCACTTTGAACACTGAAGCTTTCTTT.

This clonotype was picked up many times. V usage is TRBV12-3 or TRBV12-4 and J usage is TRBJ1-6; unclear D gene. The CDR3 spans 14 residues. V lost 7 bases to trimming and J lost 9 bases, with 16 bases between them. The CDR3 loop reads CASTSLEGGSPLHF. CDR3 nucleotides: TGTGCCAGCACCTCCCTGGAAGGAGGTTCACCCCTCCACTTT.

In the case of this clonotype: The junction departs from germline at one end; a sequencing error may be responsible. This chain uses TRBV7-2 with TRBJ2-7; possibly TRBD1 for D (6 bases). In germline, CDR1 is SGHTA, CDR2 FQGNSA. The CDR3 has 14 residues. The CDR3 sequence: CASSPETGPGEQNF. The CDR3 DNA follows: TGTGCCAGCTCACCAGAGACAGGCCCTGGCGAGCAGAACTTC.

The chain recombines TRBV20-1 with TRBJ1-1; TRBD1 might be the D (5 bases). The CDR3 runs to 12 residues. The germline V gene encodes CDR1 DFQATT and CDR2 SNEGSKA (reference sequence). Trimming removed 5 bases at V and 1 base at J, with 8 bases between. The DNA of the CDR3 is TGCAGTGCTGAGGGACCGAACACTGAAGCTTTCTTT. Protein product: CSAEGPNTEAFF.

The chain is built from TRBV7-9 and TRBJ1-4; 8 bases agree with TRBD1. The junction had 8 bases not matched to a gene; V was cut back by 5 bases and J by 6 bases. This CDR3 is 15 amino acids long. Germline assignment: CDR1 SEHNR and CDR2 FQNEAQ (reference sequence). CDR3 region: CASSPTGGGDEKLFF. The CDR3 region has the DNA TGTGCCAGCAGCCCCACAGGGGGAGGGGATGAAAAACTGTTTTTT.

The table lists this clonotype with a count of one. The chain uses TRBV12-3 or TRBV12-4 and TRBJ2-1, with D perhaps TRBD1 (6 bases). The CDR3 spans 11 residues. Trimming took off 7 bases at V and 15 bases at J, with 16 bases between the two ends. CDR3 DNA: TGTGCCAGCACCAGGACAGCCGGGGCGTTCTTC. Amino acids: CASTRTAGAFF.

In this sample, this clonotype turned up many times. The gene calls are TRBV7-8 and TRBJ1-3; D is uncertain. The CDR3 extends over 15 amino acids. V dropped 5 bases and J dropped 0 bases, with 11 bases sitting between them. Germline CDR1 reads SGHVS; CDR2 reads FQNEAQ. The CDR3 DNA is TGTGCCAGCAGCACTTACAGTGGCTCTGGAAACACCATATATTTT. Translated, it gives CASSTYSGSGNTIYF.

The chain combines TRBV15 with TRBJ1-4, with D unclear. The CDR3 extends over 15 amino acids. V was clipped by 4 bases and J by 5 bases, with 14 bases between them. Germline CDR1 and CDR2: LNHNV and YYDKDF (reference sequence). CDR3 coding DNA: TGTGCCACCAGCAACGACCGGGCCCTAAATGAAAAACTGTTTTTT. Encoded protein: CATSNDRALNEKLFF. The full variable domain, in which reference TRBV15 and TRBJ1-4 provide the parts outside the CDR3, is DAMVIQNPRYQVTQFGKPVTLSCSQTLNHNVMYWYQQKSSQAPKLLFHYYDKDFNNEADTPDNFQSRRPNTSFCFLDIRSPGLGDTAMYLCATSNDRALNEKLFFGSGTQLSVL.

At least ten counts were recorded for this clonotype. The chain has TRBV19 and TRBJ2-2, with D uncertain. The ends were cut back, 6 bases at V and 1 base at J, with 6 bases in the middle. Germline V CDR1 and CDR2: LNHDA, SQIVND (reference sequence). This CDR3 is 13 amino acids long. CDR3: CASRQRNTGELFF. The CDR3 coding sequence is TGTGCCAGTAGACAGCGGAACACCGGGGAGCTGTTTTTT.

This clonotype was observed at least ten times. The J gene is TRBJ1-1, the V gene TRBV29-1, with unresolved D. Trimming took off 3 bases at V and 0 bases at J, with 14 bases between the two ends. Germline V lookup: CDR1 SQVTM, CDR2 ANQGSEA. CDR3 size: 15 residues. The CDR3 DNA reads TGCAGCGTTGACGGCGGAGGTCGGATGAACACTGAAGCTTTCTTT. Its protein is CSVDGGGRMNTEAFF. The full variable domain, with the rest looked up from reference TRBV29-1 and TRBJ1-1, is SAVISQKPSRDICQRGTSLTIQCQVDSQVTMMFWYRQQPGQSLTLIATANQGSEATYESGFVIDKFPISRPNLTFSTLTVSNMSPEDSSIYLCSVDGGGRMNTEAFFGQGTRLTVV.

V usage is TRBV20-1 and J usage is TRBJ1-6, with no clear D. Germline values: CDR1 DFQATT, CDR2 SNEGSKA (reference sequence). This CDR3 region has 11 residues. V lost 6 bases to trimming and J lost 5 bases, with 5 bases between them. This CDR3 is CSASDNSPLHF. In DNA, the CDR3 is TGCAGTGCCAGCGATAATTCACCCCTCCACTTT.

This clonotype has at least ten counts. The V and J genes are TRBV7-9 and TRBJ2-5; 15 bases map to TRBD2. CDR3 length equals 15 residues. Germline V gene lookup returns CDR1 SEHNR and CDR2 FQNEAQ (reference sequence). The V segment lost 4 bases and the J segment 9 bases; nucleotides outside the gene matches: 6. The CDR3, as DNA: TGTGCCAGCAGCTCCGGACTAGCGGGAGGGGTATCCCAGTACTTC. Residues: CASSSGLAGGVSQYF.

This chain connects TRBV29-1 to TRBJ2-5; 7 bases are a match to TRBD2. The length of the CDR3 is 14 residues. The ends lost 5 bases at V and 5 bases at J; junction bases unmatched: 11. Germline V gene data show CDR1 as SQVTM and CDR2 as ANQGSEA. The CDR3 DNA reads TGCAGCGTTAGTGGTGGCGGGAGAATGGAGACCCAGTACTTC. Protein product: CSVSGGGRMETQYF.

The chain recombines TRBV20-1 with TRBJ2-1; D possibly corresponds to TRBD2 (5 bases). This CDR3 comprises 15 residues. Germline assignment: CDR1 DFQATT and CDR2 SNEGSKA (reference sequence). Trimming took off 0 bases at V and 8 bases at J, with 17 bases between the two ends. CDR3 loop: CSARERAFLSDEQFF. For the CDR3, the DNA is TGCAGTGCTAGAGAGCGGGCCTTTCTTTCGGATGAGCAGTTCTTC.

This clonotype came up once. CDR3 nucleotides: TGCGCCAGCAGCTTGGAGGGTAGCGACTACTCCTACGAGCAGTACTTC. Protein: CASSLEGSDYSYEQYF. The genes are TRBV5-1 and TRBJ2-7; possible D gene TRBD2, 5 bases. Germline-derived CDR1 and CDR2 are SGHRS and YFSETQ. CDR3 length equals 16 residues. V lost 0 bases and J lost 0, with 13 bases in between.

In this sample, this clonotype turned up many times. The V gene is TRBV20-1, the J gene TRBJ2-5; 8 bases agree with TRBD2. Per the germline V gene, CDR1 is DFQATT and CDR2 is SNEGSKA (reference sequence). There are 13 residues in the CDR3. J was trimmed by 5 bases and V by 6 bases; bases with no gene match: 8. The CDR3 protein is CSARLAREETQYF. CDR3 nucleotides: TGCAGTGCAAGACTAGCGAGGGAGGAGACCCAGTACTTC.

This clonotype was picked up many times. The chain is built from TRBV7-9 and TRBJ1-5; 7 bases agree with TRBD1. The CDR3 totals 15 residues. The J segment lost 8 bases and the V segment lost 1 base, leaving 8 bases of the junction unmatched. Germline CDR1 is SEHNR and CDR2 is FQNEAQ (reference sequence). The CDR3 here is CASSLGEGAREPQHF. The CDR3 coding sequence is TGTGCCAGCAGCTTAGGTGAGGGGGCCCGGGAGCCCCAGCATTTT.

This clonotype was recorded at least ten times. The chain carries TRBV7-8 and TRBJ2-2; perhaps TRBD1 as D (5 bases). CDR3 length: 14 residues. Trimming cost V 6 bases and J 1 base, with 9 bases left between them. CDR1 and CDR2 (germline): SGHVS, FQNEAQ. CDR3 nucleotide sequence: TGTGCCAGCAGTAGGCAGGGGAACACCGGGGAGCTGTTTTTT. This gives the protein CASSRQGNTGELFF. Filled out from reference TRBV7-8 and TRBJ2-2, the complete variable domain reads GAGVSQSPRYKVAKRGQDVALRCDPISGHVSLFWYQQALGQGPEFLTYFQNEAQLDKSGLPSDRFFAERPEGSVSTLKIQRTQQEDSAVYLCASSRQGNTGELFFGEGSRLTVL.

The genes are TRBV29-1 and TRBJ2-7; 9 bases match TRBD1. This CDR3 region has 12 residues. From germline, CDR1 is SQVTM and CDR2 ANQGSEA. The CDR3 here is CSLGDRVYEQYF. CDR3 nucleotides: TGCAGTTTGGGGGACAGGGTGTACGAGCAGTACTTC.

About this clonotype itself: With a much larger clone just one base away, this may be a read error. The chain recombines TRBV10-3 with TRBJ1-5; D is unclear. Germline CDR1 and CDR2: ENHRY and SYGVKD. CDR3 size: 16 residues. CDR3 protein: CANSEFGSQVGQPQHF. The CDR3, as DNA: TGTGCCAACAGTGAATTTGGCAGCCAAGTTGGTCAGCCCCAGCATTTT.